This passage covers 30 T cell receptor beta chains from one sample sequenced in a study of cytomegalovirus exposure and HLA in healthy donors (dated 2017 in TCRdb). Library preparation used the immunoSEQ multiplex PCR assay. A mixture of 60 forward primers for TCR Vbeta segments and 13 reverse primers for TCR Jbeta segments was used in the multiplex PCR. TCRdb's version of the immuneACCESS table is confined to in-frame rearrangements and falls short of the full clone set. An unresolved V gene accounts for under half of the shortfall where checked; the remainder is of unknown origin. The sample includes over 90,000 clones, with roughly three fifths observed a single time. 4.8% of the sample rests with the top ten. The material sequenced was PBMCs. The receptors shown here come from a human donor in good health.

V and J are TRBV4-2 and TRBJ2-3, with a possible D match to TRBD2 (6 bases). This CDR3 contains 17 residues. Between the trimmed V and J ends, which lost 0 bases and 2 bases, there was a span of 15 bases. CDR1 and CDR2 (germline): LGHNA, YNFKEQ. CDR3 DNA: TGTGCCAGCAGCCAAGATCAGGTAGCGGCATACACAGATACGCAGTATTTT. Its protein product is CASSQDQVAAYTDTQYF.

This clone was counted between two and nine times. The chain is built from TRBV25-1 and TRBJ2-7, with TRBD2 matching over 7 bases. Per the germline V gene, CDR1 is MGHDK and CDR2 is SYGVNS. The CDR3 totals 14 residues. Trimming at V came to 1 base and at J to 4 bases, leaving 4 bases not matched to a gene. The CDR3 sequence is CASSESGGGYEQYF. CDR3 nucleotides: TGTGCCAGCAGTGAATCCGGGGGAGGGTACGAGCAGTACTTC.

J is TRBJ1-1 and V is TRBV4-1; D unclear. CDR1 is MGHRA and CDR2 is YSYEKL in the germline V gene. The CDR3 runs to 14 residues. V was cut by 0 bases and J by 8 bases, with 13 bases left in between. CDR3: CASSQEFSRSEAFF. The CDR3 DNA follows: TGCGCCAGCAGCCAAGAATTCTCGAGATCCGAAGCTTTCTTT.

The chain joins TRBV9 to TRBJ2-1, with 8 bases fitting TRBD1. Germline CDR1 reads SGDLS; CDR2 reads YYNGEE. The CDR3 spans 15 residues. V dropped 4 bases and J dropped 4; count of bases not matched to a gene: 7. CDR3: CASSPRGTGYNEQFF. In DNA, the CDR3 is TGTGCCAGCAGCCCCAGAGGGACAGGATACAATGAGCAGTTCTTC. Combining the CDR3 with reference TRBV9 and TRBJ2-1 gives the whole variable domain DSGVTQTPKHLITATGQRVTLRCSPRSGDLSVYWYQQSLDQGLQFLIQYYNGEERAKGNILERFSAQQFPDLHSELNLSSLELGDSALYFCASSPRGTGYNEQFFGPGTRLTVL.

The chain recombines TRBV14 with TRBJ2-1; D may be TRBD2 (5 bases). CDR1 is SGHDN, CDR2 FVKESK, per germline. Trimming shortened V by 0 bases and J by 9 bases, and 9 bases separated the two germline ends. The CDR3 length is 13 residues. DNA of the CDR3: TGTGCCAGCAGCCAAGAGTCGGGAAGTGAGCAGTTCTTC. Its protein is CASSQESGSEQFF.

The rearrangement joins TRBV27 to TRBJ2-1; 9 bases are shared with TRBD2. There are 15 residues in the CDR3. V gave up 2 bases and J gave up 4 bases; unmatched junction bases: 3. The germline CDR1 and CDR2 sequences are MNHEY and SMNVEV (reference sequence). Written as DNA, the CDR3 is TGTGCCAGCAGTTTAACAGCGGGAGGATACAATGAGCAGTTCTTC. This translates into CASSLTAGGYNEQFF.

The V and J genes are TRBV5-4 and TRBJ1-1; D possibly corresponds to TRBD1 (6 bases). The CDR3 sequence is 13 residues long. Germline V gives CDR1 SGHNT, CDR2 YYREEE (reference sequence). V lost 4 bases and J 4 bases, leaving 11 bases between the germline ends. The CDR3 sequence is CASSPGTSTEAFF. In nucleotides, the CDR3 is TGTGCCAGCAGCCCAGGGACAAGCACTGAAGCTTTCTTT. Full variable domain (missing parts from reference TRBV5-4 and TRBJ1-1): ETGVTQSPTHLIKTRGQQVTLRCSSQSGHNTVSWYQQALGQGPQFIFQYYREEENGRGNFPPRFSGLQFPNYSSELNVNALELDDSALYLCASSPGTSTEAFFGQGTRLTVV.

This clone was seen a few times. Other DNA sequences within the sample encode an identical CDR3. This chain links TRBV2 with TRBJ2-5; D ambiguous. Trimming stripped 0 bases from V and 4 bases from J, with 3 bases between. Germline CDR1 SNHLY, CDR2 FYNNEI. The CDR3 covers 12 residues. The CDR3 here is CASSEARETQYF. CDR3 DNA: TGTGCCAGCAGTGAAGCGCGAGAGACCCAGTACTTC.

The chain couples TRBV10-3 to TRBJ1-2; D is ambiguous. Germline CDR1 and CDR2: ENHRY and SYGVKD. CDR3 size: 12 residues. The ends were cut back, 3 bases at V and 3 bases at J, with 5 bases in the middle. The CDR3 here is CAISEQYYGYTF. In DNA form, the CDR3 reads TGTGCCATCAGTGAACAGTACTATGGCTACACCTTC.

CDR3 in amino acids: CASSEPGYGYTF. For the CDR3, the DNA is TGTGCCAGCAGTGAACCAGGGTATGGCTACACCTTC. This chain uses TRBV6-1 with TRBJ1-2, with a tentative D call TRBD1 (5 bases). Per the germline V gene, CDR1 is MNHNS and CDR2 is SASEGT. The CDR3 totals 12 residues. Trimming left V 2 bases short and J 5 bases short, with 6 bases between.

This chain connects TRBV18 to TRBJ2-3; 10 bases agree with TRBD2. J gave up 4 bases and V 4 bases, and 8 bases lay outside the gene matches. Germline V gene sequence: CDR1 KGHSH, CDR2 LQKENI. This CDR3 has 16 amino acids. CDR3 sequence reads: CASSLSSGRASDTQYF. CDR3 DNA sequence: TGTGCCAGCTCACTTTCCAGCGGGAGGGCCTCAGATACGCAGTATTTT.

The chain joins TRBV4-1 to TRBJ2-1; D gene ambiguous. Germline V gene lookup returns CDR1 MGHRA and CDR2 YSYEKL. The ends were cut back, 0 bases at V and 3 bases at J, with 6 bases in the middle. This CDR3 region has 14 residues. The CDR3 DNA is TGCGCCAGCAGCCAAGAGACTGGCTACAATGAGCAGTTCTTC. Amino acids: CASSQETGYNEQFF.

The V gene is TRBV7-8, the J gene TRBJ2-7; perhaps TRBD1 as D (6 bases). Trimming pared 3 bases from V and 6 bases from J, leaving 15 bases between. Germline CDR1 reads SGHVS; CDR2 reads FQNEAQ. The CDR3 totals 14 residues. The CDR3 reads CASSFKQGTSEQYF. In nucleotides, the CDR3 is TGTGCCAGCAGCTTCAAACAGGGAACTTCCGAGCAGTACTTC.

The gene calls are TRBV12-5 and TRBJ1-5; 8 bases are shared with TRBD1. CDR3 size: 18 residues. Per germline, CDR1 LGHNT and CDR2 FRNRAP. Losses at the gene ends were 0 bases for V and 6 bases for J; bases not matched to a gene: 13. Here the CDR3 DNA reads TGTGCTAGTGGTTTGGTACCTATCGGGACAGGAGGGGGTCAGCCCCAGCATTTT. The encoded protein is CASGLVPIGTGGGQPQHF.

This rearrangement joins TRBV5-1 to TRBJ1-4; 8 bases agree with TRBD1. This CDR3 has 14 amino acids. Germline V gives CDR1 SGHRS, CDR2 YFSETQ. The J segment lost 8 bases and the V segment lost 4 bases, leaving 7 bases of the junction unmatched. The CDR3 reads CASSPQGAREKLFF. The CDR3 region has the DNA TGCGCCAGCAGCCCGCAGGGGGCGAGGGAAAAACTGTTTTTT.

This clone has a handful of counts. The chain is built from TRBV6-1 and TRBJ2-3; possibly TRBD1 for D (6 bases). Germline V gene data show CDR1 as MNHNS and CDR2 as SASEGT. Trimming stripped 4 bases from V and 2 bases from J, with 16 bases between. CDR3 length equals 16 residues. The CDR3 region is CASSVLSTGLTDTQYF. DNA for the CDR3: TGTGCCAGCAGTGTCCTCTCGACAGGACTCACAGATACGCAGTATTTT.

The chain has TRBV10-3 and TRBJ2-5; 8 bases match TRBD1. With V trimmed by 3 bases and J by 5 bases, 8 bases remained unmatched. There are 15 residues in the CDR3. The V gene's germline CDR1 is ENHRY and CDR2 SYGVKD. The CDR3 DNA follows: TGTGCCATCAGTGATCGGGGACAGGCGGGCGAGACCCAGTACTTC. Its protein is CAISDRGQAGETQYF.

This clone was found once. The gene calls are TRBV7-3 and TRBJ2-2, with TRBD1 matching 7 bases. The CDR3 totals 15 residues. Germline V CDR1 and CDR2: SGHTA, FQGTGA. J lost 5 bases, V lost 5 bases, and 8 bases had no gene match. This CDR3 reads CASSPNRGLTGELFF. The CDR3 DNA is TGTGCCAGCAGCCCGAACAGGGGATTGACCGGGGAGCTGTTTTTT.

The rearrangement uses TRBV13 and TRBJ1-1; D not resolved. The CDR3 runs 11 residues. The germline V gene has CDR1 PRHDT and CDR2 FYEKMQ (reference sequence). The ends were cut back, 6 bases at V and 8 bases at J, with 10 bases in the middle. In DNA, the CDR3 is TGTGCCAGCAGTAGCAGAGAGGAAGCTTTCTTT. Translation gives CASSSREEAFF.

This chain uses TRBV30 with TRBJ2-5; 12 bases line up with TRBD1. The CDR3 totals 15 residues. The junction had 5 bases not matched to a gene; V was cut back by 2 bases and J by 4 bases. Germline V CDR1 and CDR2: GTSNPN, SVGIG (reference sequence). The CDR3 reads CAWSIRDRGLETQYF. CDR3 sequence (DNA): TGTGCCTGGAGTATTCGGGACAGGGGGCTAGAGACCCAGTACTTC.

The chain links TRBV5-1 to TRBJ2-1; 10 nucleotides align to TRBD2. Germline trimming cut 1 base from V and 15 bases from J; bases unmatched to any gene: 10. This CDR3 has 14 amino acids. Germline loops: CDR1 SGHRS, CDR2 YFSETQ. The CDR3 here is CASSLPLAGGPWFF. In DNA form, the CDR3 reads TGCGCCAGCAGCTTGCCCTTAGCGGGAGGCCCTTGGTTCTTC.

J is TRBJ2-7 and V is TRBV4-1; the D gene is possibly TRBD1 (5 bases). V lost 0 bases to trimming and J lost 3 bases, with 15 bases between them. The CDR3 covers 16 residues. Germline V gene lookup returns CDR1 MGHRA and CDR2 YSYEKL. CDR3 loop: CASSQDLRQGFYEQYF. Here the CDR3 DNA reads TGCGCCAGCAGCCAAGATTTAAGGCAGGGTTTCTACGAGCAGTACTTC.

J is TRBJ2-5 and V is TRBV28; the match to TRBD2 covers 9 bases. J lost 5 bases, V lost 2 bases, and 3 bases had no gene match. Germline CDR1 is MDHEN and CDR2 is SYDVKM. This CDR3 comprises 14 residues. CDR3 sequence: CASSLAGGGETQYF. Here the CDR3 DNA reads TGTGCCAGCAGTTTAGCGGGAGGGGGGGAGACCCAGTACTTC.

This chain links TRBV11-3 with TRBJ2-2; D ambiguous. This CDR3 region has 14 residues. V lost 1 base and J 4 bases, leaving 7 bases between the germline ends. Germline CDR1 reads SGHNT; CDR2 reads YENEEA. The CDR3 DNA is TGTGCCAGCAGCTTAGGAGCCATCACCGGGGAGCTGTTTTTT. Residues: CASSLGAITGELFF.

V usage is TRBV18 and J usage is TRBJ1-1; TRBD1 agrees at 7 bases. This CDR3 contains 15 residues. Germline CDR1 reads KGHSH; CDR2 reads LQKENI. The V segment lost 3 bases and the J segment 3 bases; nucleotides outside the gene matches: 7. The CDR3 reads CASSPRQGFDTEAFF. The DNA for the CDR3 is TGTGCCAGCTCACCGCGACAGGGATTCGACACTGAAGCTTTCTTT. The full variable domain, with the rest looked up from reference TRBV18 and TRBJ1-1, is NAGVMQNPRHLVRRRGQEARLRCSPMKGHSHVYWYRQLPEEGLKFMVYLQKENIIDESGMPKERFSAEFPKEGPSILRIQQVVRGDSAAYFCASSPRQGFDTEAFFGQGTRLTVV.

This clone was recorded a few times. This chain connects TRBV6-5 to TRBJ1-2; 10 bases are a match to TRBD1. This CDR3 is 14 amino acids long. Germline CDR1 MNHEY, CDR2 SVGAGI. The V and J ends lost 5 bases and 5 bases, in that order; junction bases with no gene match: 5. The CDR3 DNA reads as TGTGCCAGCAGTGTATCGGGACAGGGGTATGGCTACACCTTC. Amino acids: CASSVSGQGYGYTF.

The J gene is TRBJ2-1, the V gene TRBV9, with 9 bases matching TRBD2. V lost 2 bases, J lost 8 bases, and 5 bases stayed unmatched. The CDR3 totals 14 residues. Germline CDR1 and CDR2: SGDLS and YYNGEE. This chain's CDR3 is CASSVYSGSYEQFF. The CDR3 DNA is TGTGCCAGCAGCGTTTATAGCGGGAGCTATGAGCAGTTCTTC. Using reference TRBV9 and TRBJ2-1 for the parts outside the CDR3, the full variable domain is DSGVTQTPKHLITATGQRVTLRCSPRSGDLSVYWYQQSLDQGLQFLIQYYNGEERAKGNILERFSAQQFPDLHSELNLSSLELGDSALYFCASSVYSGSYEQFFGPGTRLTVL.

In this sample, this clone turned up a few times. The CDR3, as DNA: TGTGCCAGCAGCGTAGTTGAAGGCGGGACTGAAGCTTTCTTT. Amino acids: CASSVVEGGTEAFF. This chain joins TRBV9 and TRBJ1-1; D ambiguous. V was shortened by 0 bases and J by 5 bases, with 11 bases between the two germline ends. The CDR3 consists of 14 residues. Germline CDR1 SGDLS, CDR2 YYNGEE.

The CDR3 protein is CASKLALTDTQYF. The CDR3 region has the DNA TGTGCCAGTAAACTAGCGCTCACAGATACGCAGTATTTT. The V gene is TRBV19, the J gene TRBJ2-3, with 7 bases that match TRBD2. The V segment lost 7 bases and the J segment 2 bases; nucleotides outside the gene matches: 3. Looked up from germline, CDR1 is LNHDA and CDR2 is SQIVND (reference sequence). The CDR3 consists of 13 residues.

This clone appeared many times. The rearrangement uses TRBV6-5 and TRBJ1-1, with D hard to call. This CDR3 has 12 amino acids. Per germline, CDR1 MNHEY and CDR2 SVGAGI. The V end was cut by 6 bases, the J end by 4 bases, with 9 bases between. The CDR3 nucleotides are TGTGCCAGCAGACGGTATTCCACTGAAGCTTTCTTT. This codes for CASRRYSTEAFF.